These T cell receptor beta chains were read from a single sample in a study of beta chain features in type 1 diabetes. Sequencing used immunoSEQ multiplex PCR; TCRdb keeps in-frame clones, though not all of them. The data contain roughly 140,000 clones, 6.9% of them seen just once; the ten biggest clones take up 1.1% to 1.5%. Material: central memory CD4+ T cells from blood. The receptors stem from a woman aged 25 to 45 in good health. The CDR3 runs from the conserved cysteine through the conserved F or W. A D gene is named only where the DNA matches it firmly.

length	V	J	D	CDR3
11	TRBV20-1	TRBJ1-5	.	CSASGGQPQHF
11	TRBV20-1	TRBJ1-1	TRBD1	CSTQGVTEAFF
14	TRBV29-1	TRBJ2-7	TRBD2	CSVAVPGGSYEQYF
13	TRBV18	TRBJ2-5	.	CASSRDRQETQYF
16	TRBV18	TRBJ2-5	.	CASSPVGSSYQETQYF
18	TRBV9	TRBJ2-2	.	CASTPGVLWGSNTGELFF
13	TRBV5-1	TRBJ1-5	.	CASSLGLNQPQHF
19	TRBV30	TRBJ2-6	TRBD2	CAWRKPGLAGPSGANVLTF
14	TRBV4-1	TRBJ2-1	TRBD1	CASSPGQDVNEQFF
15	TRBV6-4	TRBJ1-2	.	CASRLLAGSDYGYTF
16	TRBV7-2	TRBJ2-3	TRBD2	CASSQAGGRTTDTQYF
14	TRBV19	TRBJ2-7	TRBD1	CASSIQGDAYEQYF
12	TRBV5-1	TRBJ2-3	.	CASRREADTQYF
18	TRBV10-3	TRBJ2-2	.	CAISGPTSKSKGTGELFF
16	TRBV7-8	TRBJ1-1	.	CASSSNNRELNTEAFF
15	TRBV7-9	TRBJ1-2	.	CASSHRSPRNYGYTF
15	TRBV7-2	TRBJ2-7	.	CASSSLSDPSDEQYF
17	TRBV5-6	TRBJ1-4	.	CASSLELRDPGDEKLFF
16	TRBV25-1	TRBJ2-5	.	CASSSLRWRNQETQYF
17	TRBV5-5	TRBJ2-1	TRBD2	CASSSQLAGVGYNEQFF
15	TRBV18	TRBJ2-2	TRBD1	CASSKGGADTGELFF
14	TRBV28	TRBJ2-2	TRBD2	CATSGAMNTGELFF
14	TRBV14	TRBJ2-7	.	CASSQSELLDEQYF
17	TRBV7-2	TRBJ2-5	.	CASSLAPGTSLQETQYF
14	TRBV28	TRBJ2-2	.	CASRRSRNTGELFF
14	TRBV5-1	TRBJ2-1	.	CASSLDGRSAEQFF
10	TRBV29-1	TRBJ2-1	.	CSVQYNEQFF
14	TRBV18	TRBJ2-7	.	CASSPVLGGYEQYF
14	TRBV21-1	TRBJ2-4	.	CASSTVDGGNIQYF
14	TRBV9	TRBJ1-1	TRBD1	CASSARTGDRQAFF
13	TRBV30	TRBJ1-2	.	CAWSTEANYGYTF
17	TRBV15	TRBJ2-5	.	CATSRDVLSGSRETQYF
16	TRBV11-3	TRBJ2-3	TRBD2	CASSPGTSGSSDTQYF
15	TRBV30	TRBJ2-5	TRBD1	CAWSVGAGGMETQYF
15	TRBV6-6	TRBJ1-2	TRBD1	CASLKRGQGDYGYTF
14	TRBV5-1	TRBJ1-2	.	CASSSGGLAYGYTF
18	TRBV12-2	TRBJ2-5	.	CASRLVGLAGGLMETQYF
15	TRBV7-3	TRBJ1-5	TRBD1	CASSRTGDRNQPQHF
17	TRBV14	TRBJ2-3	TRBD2	CASSQGSLAASTDTQYF
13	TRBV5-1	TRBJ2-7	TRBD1	CASSLQQGYEQYF
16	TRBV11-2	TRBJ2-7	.	CASSPLRRTTSYEQYF
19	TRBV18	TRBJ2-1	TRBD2	CASSPISTSGRIGYNEQFF
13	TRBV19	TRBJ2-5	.	CASSIGGEETQYF
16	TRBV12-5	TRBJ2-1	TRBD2	CASGSRVAGGTFEQFF
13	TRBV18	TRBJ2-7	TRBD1	CASSIQGLNEQYF
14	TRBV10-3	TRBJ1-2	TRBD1	CAISGGQGYYGYTF
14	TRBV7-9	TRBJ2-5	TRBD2	CASSPSGRGETQYF
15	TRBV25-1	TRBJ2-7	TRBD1	CASTPGTGRSYEQYF
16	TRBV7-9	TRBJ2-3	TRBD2	CASSHRASGLTDTQYF
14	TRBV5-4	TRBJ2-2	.	CASSRSELTGELFF
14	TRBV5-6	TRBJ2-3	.	CASSLYHNTDTQYF
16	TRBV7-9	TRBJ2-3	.	CASSQDVGGSTDTQYF
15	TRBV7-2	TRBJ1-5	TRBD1	CASSYQGGTNQPQHF
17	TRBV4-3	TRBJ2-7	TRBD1	CASSHQTGGVSDYEQYF
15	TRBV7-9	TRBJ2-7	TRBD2	CASSSGRELNYEQYF
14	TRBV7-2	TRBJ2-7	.	CASSRPPGTDTLHF
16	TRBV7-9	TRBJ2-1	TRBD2	CASSLAMTSGKNEQFF
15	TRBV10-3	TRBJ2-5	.	CAISESGDSRQTQYF